These T cell receptor beta chains were read from a single sample in a study of response to subunit inactivated influenza vaccine. TCRdb fed the RT-PCR reads into MiXCR, producing one record per CDR3 protein. The sample has more than 450,000 distinct CDR3 sequences; approximately 12% are singletons. This specimen was PBMCs from blood, taken on the day of vaccination. The receptor set was obtained from a man over 45 who received an inactivated influenza vaccine. CDR3s include the opening cysteine and the closing phenylalanine or tryptophan. Fields, in order: clone size, V gene, CDR3 length, D gene, J gene, CDR3 protein, CDR3 DNA. The D gene is left open where the match is weak. The size entry is marked missing in some rows and otherwise reads once, few, many or a size class.

-	TRBV12-3/TRBV12-4	15	TRBD2	TRBJ2-1	CASSLATSGSNEQFF	TGTGCCAGCAGTTTAGCAACTAGCGGTAGCAATGAGCAGTTCTTC
-	TRBV3-1	16	TRBD1	TRBJ2-1	CASSRTGTGLYNEQFF	TGTGCCAGCAGCCGTACCGGGACAGGGCTATACAATGAGCAGTTCTTC
few	TRBV29-1	15	-	TRBJ1-3	CSVDDRGWGGNTIYF	TGCAGCGTTGACGATCGTGGTTGGGGGGGAAACACCATATATTTT
few	TRBV7-8	15	TRBD1	TRBJ1-4	CASSLDRGLGEKLFF	TGTGCCAGCAGCTTAGACAGGGGGCTTGGTGAAAAACTGTTTTTT
few	TRBV5-1	15	-	TRBJ2-5	CASSEKGLYQETQYF	TGCGCCAGCTCCGAGAAGGGACTGTACCAAGAGACCCAGTACTTC
few	TRBV6-2/TRBV6-3	15	-	TRBJ2-2	CASSYAPRAAGELFF	TGTGCCAGCAGTTACGCCCCCAGGGCAGCCGGGGAGCTGTTTTTT
-	TRBV11-2	15	TRBD2	TRBJ2-5	CASSVGTSSLETQYF	TGTGCCAGCAGCGTCGGGACTAGCTCCCTAGAGACCCAGTACTTC
many	TRBV6-2/TRBV6-3	14	-	TRBJ1-5	CASSYPPGSQPQHF	TGTGCCAGCAGTTACCCCCCGGGCTCACAGCCCCAGCATTTT
few	TRBV5-1	13	TRBD1	TRBJ2-7	CASSLALDREQYF	TGCGCCAGCAGCTTGGCCCTGGACAGGGAGCAGTACTTC
few	TRBV7-6	15	-	TRBJ2-1	CASSLDVVYYNEQFF	TGTGCCAGCAGCTTAGATGTGGTATACTACAATGAGCAGTTCTTC
-	TRBV5-1	14	-	TRBJ1-2	CASSLALPNYGYTF	TGCGCCAGCAGCTTGGCCCTCCCCAACTATGGCTACACCTTC
few	TRBV30	16	TRBD1	TRBJ1-3	CALYRDRAHSGNTIYF	TGTGCCTTATACCGGGACAGGGCACACTCTGGAAACACCATATATTTT
-	TRBV12-3/TRBV12-4	14	-	TRBJ2-7	CASSLRDLTYEQYF	TGTGCCAGCAGTTTAAGGGATCTAACCTACGAGCAGTACTTC
few	TRBV6-2/TRBV6-3	13	-	TRBJ2-1	CASSYLETNEQFF	TGTGCCAGCAGTTACCTAGAAACCAATGAGCAGTTCTTC
few	TRBV29-1	17	-	TRBJ2-1	CSALTRVMALTYNEQFF	TGCAGCGCCCTGACGCGCGTTATGGCCCTAACCTACAATGAGCAGTTCTTC
-	TRBV20-1	15	TRBD1	TRBJ2-7	CSAPSRDRGSYEQYF	TGCAGTGCTCCTTCCCGGGACAGGGGTTCCTACGAGCAGTACTTC
-	TRBV19	14	TRBD2	TRBJ2-3	CASSISGGRNTQYF	TGTGCCAGTAGTATTTCGGGGGGTAGAAATACGCAGTATTTT
-	TRBV20-1	16	TRBD1	TRBJ1-2	CSASCSGQGAFYGYTF	TGCAGTGCTAGCTGCTCGGGACAGGGCGCTTTCTATGGCTACACCTTC